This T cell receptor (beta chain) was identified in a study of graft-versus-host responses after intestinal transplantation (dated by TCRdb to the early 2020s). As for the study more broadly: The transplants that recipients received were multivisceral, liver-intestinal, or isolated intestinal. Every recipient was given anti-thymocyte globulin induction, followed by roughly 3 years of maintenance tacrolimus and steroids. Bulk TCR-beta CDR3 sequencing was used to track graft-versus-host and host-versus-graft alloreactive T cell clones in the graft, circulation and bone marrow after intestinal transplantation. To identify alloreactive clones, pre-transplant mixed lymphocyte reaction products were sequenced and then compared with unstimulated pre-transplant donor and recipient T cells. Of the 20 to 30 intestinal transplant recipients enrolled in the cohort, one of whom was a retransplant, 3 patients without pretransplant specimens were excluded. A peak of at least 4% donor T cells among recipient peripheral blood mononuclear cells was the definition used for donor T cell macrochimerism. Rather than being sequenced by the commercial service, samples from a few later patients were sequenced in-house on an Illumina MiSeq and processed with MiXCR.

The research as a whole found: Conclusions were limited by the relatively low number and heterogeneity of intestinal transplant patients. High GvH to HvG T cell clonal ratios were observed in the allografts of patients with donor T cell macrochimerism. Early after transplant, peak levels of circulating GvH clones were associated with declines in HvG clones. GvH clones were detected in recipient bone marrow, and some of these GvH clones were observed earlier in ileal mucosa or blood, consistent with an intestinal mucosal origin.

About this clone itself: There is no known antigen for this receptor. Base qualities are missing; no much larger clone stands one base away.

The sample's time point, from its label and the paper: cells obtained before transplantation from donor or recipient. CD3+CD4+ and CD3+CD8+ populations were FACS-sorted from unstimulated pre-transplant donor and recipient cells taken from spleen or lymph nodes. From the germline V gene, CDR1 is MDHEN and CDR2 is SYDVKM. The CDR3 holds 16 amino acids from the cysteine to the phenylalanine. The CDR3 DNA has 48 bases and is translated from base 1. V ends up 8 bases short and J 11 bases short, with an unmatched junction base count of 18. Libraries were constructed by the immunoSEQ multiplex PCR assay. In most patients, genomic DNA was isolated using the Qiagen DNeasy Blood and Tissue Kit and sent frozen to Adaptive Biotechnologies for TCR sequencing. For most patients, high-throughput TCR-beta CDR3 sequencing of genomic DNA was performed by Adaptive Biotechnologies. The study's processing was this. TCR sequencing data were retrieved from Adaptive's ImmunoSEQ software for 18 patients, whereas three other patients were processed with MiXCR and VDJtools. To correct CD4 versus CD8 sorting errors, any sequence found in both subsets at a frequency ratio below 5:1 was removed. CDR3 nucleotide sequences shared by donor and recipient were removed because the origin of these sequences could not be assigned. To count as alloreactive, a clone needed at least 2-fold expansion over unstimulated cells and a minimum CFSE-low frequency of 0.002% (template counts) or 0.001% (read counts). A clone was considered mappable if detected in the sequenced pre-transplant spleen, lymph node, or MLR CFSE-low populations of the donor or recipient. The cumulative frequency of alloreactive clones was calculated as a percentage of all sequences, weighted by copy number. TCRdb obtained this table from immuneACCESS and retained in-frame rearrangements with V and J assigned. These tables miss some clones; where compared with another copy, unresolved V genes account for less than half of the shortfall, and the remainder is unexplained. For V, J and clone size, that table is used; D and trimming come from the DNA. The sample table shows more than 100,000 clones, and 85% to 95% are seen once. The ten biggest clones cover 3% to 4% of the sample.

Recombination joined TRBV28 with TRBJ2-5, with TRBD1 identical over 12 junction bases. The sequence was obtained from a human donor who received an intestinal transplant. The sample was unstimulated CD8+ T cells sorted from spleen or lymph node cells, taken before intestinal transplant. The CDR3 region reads CASGEQPGQGAREQYF. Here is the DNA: TGTGCCAGCGGTGAACAGCCGGGACAGGGGGCGCGGGAGCAGTACTTC.